The T cell receptor beta chain under discussion was sequenced for a study of OX40 agonist ivuxolimab in advanced cancers. Study details: All patients had ivuxolimab intravenously every 2 weeks at 0.01 to 10 mg/kg.

Germline CDR1 SGHRS, CDR2 YFSETQ. This CDR3 comprises 15 residues. V trimming: 1 base; J trimming: 2 bases; junction bases outside the gene matches: 5. General study results and limits: More expanded clones were seen, on average, in CD8+ T cells than in CD4+.

Comment on this clone: What it binds is not known.

Data came from immunoSEQ multiplex PCR; TCRdb stores just in-frame clones and leaves some out. The data contain some 85,000 clones, roughly nine tenths of them singletons. The origin of this receptor is an adult with an advanced solid tumor such as melanoma, head and neck, liver or kidney cancer. The gene calls are TRBV5-1 and TRBJ2-5; 7 nucleotides match TRBD1. Here the sequenced sample was CD4+ or CD8+ T cells sorted from blood, taken in a trial of the OX40 agonist ivuxolimab. The CDR3, as DNA: TGCGCCAGCAGCTTGTGGGGACAGACTCAAGAGACCCAGTACTTC. Translating it yields CASSLWGQTQETQYF.